Here is one T cell receptor beta chain with its context. Its antigen remains undetermined. Base qualities are not recorded, but no much larger clone differs from it by a single base. The immunoSEQ Assay, a bias-controlled multiplex PCR, was used to amplify TCRbeta CDR3 regions from genomic DNA. The original pipeline was this. The number of nucleated cells in each sample was estimated by amplification of reference gene primers within the assay. To quantify the absolute abundance of each unique TCRbeta CDR3 rearrangement, sequence reads were collapsed and filtered. For each sample, productive Simpson clonality was calculated by taking the square root of Simpson's diversity index across productive rearrangements. TCRdb obtained this table from immuneACCESS and retained in-frame rearrangements with V and J assigned. These tables miss some clones; where compared with another copy, unresolved V genes account for less than half of the shortfall, and the remainder is unexplained. V and J calls and clone size are those listed in that table; D and trimming were worked out from the DNA. In all, the sample holds 170,000 or so clones, and 70% to 90% of those were seen once. Less than 3.5% of the sample is in the top ten clones.

Whole blood was collected in K2EDTA tubes by collaborating institutions according to the institutions' own protocols. For TCRbeta analysis, collaborator samples were shipped as frozen whole blood, as isolated PBMCs, or as DNA extracted from either sample type. The data were obtained in a study of blood T cell repertoires in COVID-19 (dated by TCRdb to 2018 to 2021). Study-wide context: Collaborator samples came from the United States, Italy and Spain and covered acute and convalescent phases of COVID-19. The material from the prospective study consisted of cDNA or gDNA derived from T cells, B-cell-depleted T cells, or PBMCs. The repertoires were released in a freely available public database intended as a resource for research on the immune response to SARS-CoV-2. Subjects who had been exposed to COVID-19, were actively infected with it, or had recovered from it provided the deeply sampled blood TCRbeta repertoires that made up the dataset. The sample metadata nearly always contained a de-identified subject ID, COVID-19 status, age in years and sex. Where available, HLA class I and class II types were obtained from metadata supplied by the sample provider rather than from assay-based typing. The samples were drawn from two sources: the first 160 participants of the ongoing ImmuneRACE study, and approximately 1,300 subjects contributed by 6 global collaborators.

The trim is 4 bases for V and 4 bases for J, with a gap of 8 bases between the germline ends. As encoded in the germline V gene, CDR1 is SGHAT while CDR2 is FQNNGV. Including the terminal cysteine and phenylalanine, the CDR3 comprises 14 residues. Only CDR3 DNA is held: 42 bases, read in frame from base 1. Paper-wide results and their limitations: How much clinical and demographic metadata was included differed by source and by participant, and the metadata was provided uncurated.

The clonotype comes from a middle-aged man with active or convalescent COVID-19. The sample consisted of peripheral blood. The chain joins TRBV11-2 to TRBJ1-6; a tentative D call is TRBD1 (6 bases match). CDR3 loop: CASSSGQYNSPLHF. DNA sequence: TGTGCCAGCAGCTCCGGACAGTATAATTCACCCCTCCACTTT.